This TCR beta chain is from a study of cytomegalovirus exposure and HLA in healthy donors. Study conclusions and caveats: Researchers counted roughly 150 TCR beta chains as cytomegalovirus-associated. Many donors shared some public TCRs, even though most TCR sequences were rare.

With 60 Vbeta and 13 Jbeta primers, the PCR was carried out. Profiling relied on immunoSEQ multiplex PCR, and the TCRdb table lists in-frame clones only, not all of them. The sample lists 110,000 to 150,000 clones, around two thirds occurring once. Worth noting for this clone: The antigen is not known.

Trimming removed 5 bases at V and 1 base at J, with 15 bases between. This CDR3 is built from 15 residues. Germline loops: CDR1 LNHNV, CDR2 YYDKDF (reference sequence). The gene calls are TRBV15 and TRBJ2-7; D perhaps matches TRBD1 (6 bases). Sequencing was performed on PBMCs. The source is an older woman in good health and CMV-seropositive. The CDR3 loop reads CATSPTRDTSYEQYF. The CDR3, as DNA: TGTGCCACCAGCCCCACCCGGGACACGTCCTACGAGCAGTACTTC.